Below, 25 T cell receptor beta chains from the same sample are listed, as sequenced in a study of Ad26.COV2.S vaccination and SARS-CoV-2 variants. Treatment denoted: around 19 received Ad26.COV2.S at low or high dose, single or two shots; about 5 received placebo; per-sample allocation not given. The samples date from day 63 after the first vaccine or placebo injection. This table comes from immunoSEQ multiplex PCR, and its TCRdb copy is limited to in-frame clones, with some not included. The table records 300,000 to 400,000 clones, approximately 81% of them present only once. This specimen was peripheral blood, taken in a trial of Ad26.COV2.S vaccine versus placebo. Every receptor here comes from a person aged 18 to 65 who received the Ad26.COV2.S COVID-19 vaccine or a placebo.

This sequence joins TRBV7-6 and TRBJ1-1; possibly TRBD1 for D (5 bases). The ends were cut back, 5 bases at V and 3 bases at J, with 13 bases in the middle. The CDR3 has 14 amino acids. Germline CDR1 SGHVS, CDR2 FNYEAQ. The CDR3 sequence: CASSQGFGYTEAFF. CDR3 nucleotides: TGTGCCAGCAGCCAGGGCTTTGGCTACACTGAAGCTTTCTTT. Variable domain in full (rest from reference TRBV7-6 and TRBJ1-1): GAGVSQSPRYKVTKRGQDVALRCDPISGHVSLYWYRQALGQGPEFLTYFNYEAQQDKSGLPNDRFSAERPEGSISTLTIQRTEQRDSAMYRCASSQGFGYTEAFFGQGTRLTVV.

This chain links TRBV5-1 with TRBJ2-7; D ambiguous. CDR1 and CDR2 (germline): SGHRS, YFSETQ. The V end lost 4 bases, the J end lost 6 bases, and 14 bases lay between the germline ends. There are 13 residues in the CDR3. The CDR3 spells CASSPPESGEQYF. As DNA, the CDR3 is TGCGCCAGCAGCCCTCCCGAGTCGGGCGAGCAGTACTTC.

The chain is built from TRBV28 and TRBJ1-1; 7 bases match TRBD1. V trimming: 4 bases; J trimming: 3 bases; junction bases outside the gene matches: 5. This CDR3 comprises 14 residues. CDR1 and CDR2 from the germline V gene are MDHEN and SYDVKM. CDR3 region: CASSSPGQYTEAFF. As DNA, the CDR3 is TGTGCCAGCAGTTCCCCGGGACAGTACACTGAAGCTTTCTTT.

The chain is built from TRBV6-5 and TRBJ2-7; a possible D gene is TRBD1 (6 bases). The CDR3 is 14 residues long. The germline V gene has CDR1 MNHEY and CDR2 SVGAGI. V lost 6 bases and J lost 1, with 13 bases in between. CDR3 bases: TGTGCCAGCAGGTCAGGGGTTCAATCCTACGAGCAGTACTTC. This codes for CASRSGVQSYEQYF.

V usage is TRBV15 and J usage is TRBJ1-5; 8 bases fit TRBD1. The germline gives CDR1 LNHNV, CDR2 YYDKDF (reference sequence). Trimming removed 3 bases from V and 0 bases from J; junction bases left unmatched: 1. The CDR3 is made up of 15 amino acids. CDR3 protein: CATSRDRASNQPQHF. The CDR3 DNA sequence: TGTGCCACCAGCAGGGACAGGGCTAGCAATCAGCCCCAGCATTTT.

This clone appeared a single time. The rearrangement links TRBV6-2 or TRBV6-3 to TRBJ1-2; D might be TRBD1 (5 bases). The V end lost 5 bases, the J end lost 2 bases, and 15 bases lay between the germline ends. Looked up from germline, CDR1 is MNHEY and CDR2 is SVGEGT. The CDR3 consists of 15 residues. The CDR3 sequence: CASSPQGGVNYGYTF. CDR3 bases: TGTGCCAGCAGTCCCCAGGGAGGGGTGAACTATGGCTACACCTTC.

The rearrangement uses TRBV19 and TRBJ2-5, with TRBD1 identical over 9 bases. CDR1 LNHDA and CDR2 SQIVND come from the germline V gene (reference sequence). V gave up 3 bases and J gave up 5 bases; unmatched junction bases: 10. This CDR3 contains 16 residues. The CDR3 region has the DNA TGTGCCAGTAGTATGGGGACGACAGGGGGACAGGAGACCCAGTACTTC. Its translation is CASSMGTTGGQETQYF.

This chain uses TRBV19 with TRBJ2-3; 7 positions match TRBD2. Germline CDR1 and CDR2: LNHDA and SQIVND (reference sequence). The CDR3 extends over 14 amino acids. The V and J ends lost 7 bases and 0 bases, in that order; junction bases with no gene match: 4. CDR3 loop: CASTLAGSTDTQYF. The CDR3 DNA reads TGTGCCAGTACGTTAGCGGGTAGCACAGATACGCAGTATTTT.

The V gene is TRBV19, the J gene TRBJ1-2, with 8 bases lining up with TRBD1. The germline CDR1 and CDR2 sequences are LNHDA and SQIVND (reference sequence). V lost 5 bases and J lost 6; bases outside the gene matches: 8. The CDR3 loop spans 14 amino acids. The CDR3 here is CASSSKDRVNGYTF. CDR3 nucleotides: TGTGCCAGTAGTTCAAAGGACAGGGTAAATGGCTACACCTTC.

This chain connects TRBV7-9 to TRBJ1-4; weak D call: TRBD1 (5 bases). V dropped 2 bases and J dropped 7 bases, with 14 bases sitting between them. The CDR3 extends over 15 amino acids. Germline CDR1 reads SEHNR; CDR2 reads FQNEAQ (reference sequence). CDR3 nucleotide sequence: TGTGCCAGCAGCTTATATAGGGGCGAGGGTGAAAAACTGTTTTTT. This gives the protein CASSLYRGEGEKLFF.

V and J are TRBV5-1 and TRBJ2-3; TRBD1 aligns across 9 bases. This CDR3 has 15 residues. Trimming at V came to 2 bases and at J to 2 bases, leaving 3 bases not matched to a gene. Germline CDR1 SGHRS, CDR2 YFSETQ. DNA of the CDR3: TGCGCCAGCAGCTTCGGGGACAGGGACACAGATACGCAGTATTTT. Encoded protein: CASSFGDRDTDTQYF.

Comment on this clone: Within the sample, other DNA sequences also encode this same CDR3. The CDR3 region is CASSLGAGNTGELFF. For the CDR3, the DNA is TGTGCCAGCAGCTTAGGGGCAGGGAACACCGGGGAGCTGTTTTTT. This chain joins TRBV11-2 and TRBJ2-2; no clear D gene. The V gene lost 1 base and the J gene lost 1 base, with 7 bases spanning the gap. CDR3 size: 15 residues. Germline assignment: CDR1 SGHAT and CDR2 FQNNGV.

This clone has a count of ten or more. The chain has TRBV4-1 and TRBJ2-7; weak D call: TRBD1 (6 bases). V shed 4 bases and J shed 3 bases, with 13 bases lying between them. Per germline, CDR1 MGHRA and CDR2 YSYEKL. The CDR3 runs 14 residues. The CDR3 loop is CASSLRDTRYEQYF. CDR3 bases: TGCGCCAGCAGCCTGAGGGACACCCGCTACGAGCAGTACTTC.

The rearrangement joins TRBV19 to TRBJ2-1; TRBD1 or TRBD2 may be the D gene (5 bases each). CDR3 length: 14 residues. CDR1 is LNHDA, CDR2 SQIVND, per germline (reference sequence). Trimming stripped 7 bases from V and 3 bases from J, with 13 bases between. CDR3 loop: CASKSWGNYNEQFF. The CDR3 DNA sequence: TGTGCCAGTAAGTCTTGGGGGAACTACAATGAGCAGTTCTTC.

V and J are TRBV12-3 or TRBV12-4 and TRBJ1-6; D not certain. The CDR3 runs to 12 residues. The V end was cut by 6 bases, the J end by 7 bases, with 7 bases between. The CDR3 is CASRNVNSPLHF. CDR3 nucleotide sequence: TGTGCCAGCAGAAACGTCAATTCACCCCTCCACTTT.

The chain is built from TRBV7-2 and TRBJ2-1, with D possibly being TRBD2 (5 bases). The V gene's germline CDR1 is SGHTA and CDR2 FQGNSA. Trimming removed 4 bases from V and 10 bases from J, with 20 bases in between. The length of the CDR3 is 15 residues. CDR3 sequence reads: CASSSRTGTLGEQFF. CDR3 coding DNA: TGTGCCAGCAGCTCAAGGACGGGAACTTTAGGCGAGCAGTTCTTC.

The chain combines TRBV28 with TRBJ2-2; D remains ambiguous. Trimming shortened V by 2 bases and J by 7 bases, and 8 bases separated the two germline ends. CDR3 length equals 13 residues. Germline values: CDR1 MDHEN, CDR2 SYDVKM. In DNA, the CDR3 is TGTGCCAGCAGTTTAAATTGGGGCGGGGAGCTGTTTTTT. Protein: CASSLNWGGELFF. The entire variable domain, with the rest obtained from reference TRBV28 and TRBJ2-2, is as follows: DVKVTQSSRYLVKRTGEKVFLECVQDMDHENMFWYRQDPGLGLRLIYFSYDVKMKEKGDIPEGYSVSREKKERFSLILESASTNQTSMYLCASSLNWGGELFFGEGSRLTVL.

J is TRBJ1-5 and V is TRBV2; 10 bases match TRBD1. This CDR3 is built from 15 residues. V lost 6 bases to trimming and J lost 4 bases; unmatched junction nucleotides: 6. CDR1 is SNHLY, CDR2 FYNNEI, per germline. The CDR3 DNA reads as TGTGCCAGCAGGTCCGGGACAGGGGCAAATCAGCCCCAGCATTTT. It translates to CASRSGTGANQPQHF.

The rearrangement joins TRBV6-5 to TRBJ2-3, with D tentatively TRBD1 or TRBD2 (6 bases each). CDR1 MNHEY and CDR2 SVGAGI come from the germline V gene. This CDR3 is built from 15 residues. V lost 8 bases and J 5 bases, leaving 20 bases between the germline ends. The CDR3 region is CASGRTALLGDTQYF. DNA of the CDR3: TGTGCCAGCGGGAGGACAGCACTCCTGGGAGATACGCAGTATTTT.

The V gene is TRBV4-3, the J gene TRBJ2-7; D gene unclear. Deletions cut 4 bases from V and 3 bases from J, with 25 bases between. CDR1 and CDR2 (germline): LGHNA, YSLEER. The CDR3 has 18 amino acids. CDR3 in DNA: TGCGCCAGCAGCCCCACATTACTTAACACAGACTCCCACTACGAGCAGTACTTC. Its protein product is CASSPTLLNTDSHYEQYF.

The chain recombines TRBV28 with TRBJ2-3; D possibly corresponds to TRBD2 (7 bases). Trimming stripped 3 bases from V and 6 bases from J, with 19 bases between. Germline values: CDR1 MDHEN, CDR2 SYDVKM. The CDR3 length is 16 residues. The CDR3 DNA reads as TGTGCCAGCAGTTTTTTGGGAGGGGGTCGGAGTGATACGCAGTATTTT. This encodes CASSFLGGGRSDTQYF.

This clone occurred a few times. The chain uses TRBV27 and TRBJ2-7; TRBD2 matches 9 bases. Germline CDR1 and CDR2: MNHEY and SMNVEV (reference sequence). The CDR3 is 15 residues long. Germline trimming cut 5 bases from V and 7 bases from J; bases unmatched to any gene: 12. The CDR3 DNA follows: TGTGCCAGCAGTCCCCAGCGGGGGGCGTGGGGGGAGCAGTACTTC. This translates into CASSPQRGAWGEQYF.

The chain recombines TRBV18 with TRBJ1-2, with D maybe TRBD1 (5 bases). Trimming cost V 3 bases and J 3 bases, with 20 bases left between them. CDR3 length: 17 residues. The germline CDR1 and CDR2 sequences are KGHSH and LQKENI. In nucleotides, the CDR3 is TGTGCCAGCTCACCCAAACGAGGAGGGGAATGGGACTATGGCTACACCTTC. It codes for CASSPKRGGEWDYGYTF.

The rearrangement uses TRBV29-1 and TRBJ2-5; D possibly corresponds to TRBD1 (6 bases). From germline, CDR1 is SQVTM and CDR2 ANQGSEA. Trimming shortened V by 4 bases and J by 5 bases, and 17 bases separated the two germline ends. The CDR3 contains 14 residues. The chain's CDR3 is CSVGGTQRGETQYF. DNA for the CDR3: TGCAGCGTTGGAGGGACCCAAAGGGGGGAGACCCAGTACTTC.

This rearrangement joins TRBV9 to TRBJ2-3, with 12 bases that match TRBD2. Germline lookup yields CDR1 SGDLS and CDR2 YYNGEE. J lost 7 bases, V lost 3 bases, and 9 bases had no gene match. CDR3 size: 16 residues. The CDR3 coding sequence is TGTGCCAGCAGCGCGCCGGGACTAGCGGGTGTGAATACGCAGTATTTT. Translation gives CASSAPGLAGVNTQYF.